This T cell receptor beta chain originates from a study of T cells in Graves' hyperthyroidism and ophthalmopathy (dated by TCRdb to about 2019). In terms of the full investigation: Peripheral blood was sampled at the time of initial diagnosis, prior to any treatment. TCR V-J signatures able to tell the groups apart were searched for in a discovery cohort of more than 90 patients, of whom roughly 42 had Graves' ophthalmopathy and 55 to 65 had stable Graves' hyperthyroidism. Whether ophthalmopathy could be predicted prospectively was tested in an independent validation cohort made up of under 20 hyperthyroidism patients plus 17 patients who later progressed to ophthalmopathy. For training and testing, the 100 or so patients in the discovery cohort were randomly divided in a 7:3 ratio. In about six Graves' hyperthyroidism patients, the study also compared T-cell repertoires from thyroid tissue with T-cell repertoires from blood. After sampling, hyperthyroidism patients received methimazole starting at 30 mg daily, and ophthalmopathy patients received high-dose intravenous methylprednisolone. According to the paper, TCR Vbeta CDR3 sequencing was carried out on approximately 140 peripheral blood samples, which came from 40 to 45 ophthalmopathy, 70 to 80 hyperthyroidism and some 17 progressor patients.

Amplification of TCR beta CDR3 regions was carried out from RNA transcripts. A first-round RT-PCR of the TCR CDR3 used the HTBI primer set with the Qiagen OneStep RT-PCR kit. Libraries were constructed in a second round of multiplex PCR, after which size selection and purification were carried out. Libraries were sequenced paired-end with 100 bp reads on an Illumina HiSeq2000. For the original study's pipeline: SOAPnuke was used to process the raw data, throwing out any read that contained adapters or uncalled bases, had a mean Phred below 15, or lacked an exact constant-primer or identifier match. COPE v1.2.5 was used to merge the high-quality paired reads, and each unique nucleotide sequence was defined as a clonotype. MiTCR v1.1 was used to align the clonotypes against IMGT TRBV, TRBD and TRBJ reference segments. Analysis was restricted to V-J combinations with a frequency above 0.0001, which covered over 98% of repertoires. The TCS score was defined as the ratio of F50 (clonal expansion) to E x V (chaos), calculated using BLOSUM62-based TCRdist between CDR3 peptides within each V-J. Welch's t-statistics and random forest reduced 450 to 600 V-J features to around 14, which were used in a naive Bayes classifier (R e1071). The public reads were run again by TCRdb, first through fastp at Q25 and then through MiXCR, and only productive beta chains were kept. Rows matching on CDR3 protein sequence are summarized as one entry with the most common DNA and genes. TCRdb, rather than the study authors, made the V and J calls. The sample includes under 500,000 distinct CDR3 sequences, with roughly an eighth observed a single time. Jointly, the top ten make up 25% to 30% of the sample.

As regards this clonotype: This clone's antigen is unknown. The input lacks base qualities; no much larger clone sits a single base away.

From cysteine to phenylalanine, the CDR3 is 17 amino acids long. Just the 51-base CDR3 DNA is kept, in frame starting at base 1. Deletion took 1 base off V and 2 bases off J, with a span of 18 bases between the germline ends. Based on the germline V gene, the CDR1 and CDR2 sequences are SGHVS and FQNEAQ. Here is what the overall study found, with its caveats: A 13 V-J signature model separated ophthalmopathy from stable hyperthyroidism, with roughly 88% sensitivity and 81.08% specificity in cross-validation and 80%/75% in testing. Most expanded thyroid clonotypes (frequency above 0.001) were also detected in blood, a finding suggesting that blood repertoires may reflect thyroid immune responses. During validation, the model predicted progression to ophthalmopathy a median of about 6.5 months ahead of onset, with just under 71% sensitivity and about 75% specificity. Sample size was not statistically predetermined, and blinding of investigators to group allocation was not performed.

Ophthalmopathy patients had moderately to severely active disease, Clinical Activity Score of at least 3, NOSPECS grade of at least 4, and duration under 3 months. Exclusion was applied to patients with uncontrolled infections, other autoimmune diseases, pregnancy or lactation. Diagnoses relied on clinical symptoms, serum thyroxine and TRAb, thyroid ultrasound and orbital computed tomography. Ficoll-Paque density gradient centrifugation was used to isolate PBMCs from approximately 11 ml of fresh peripheral blood. Total RNA was extracted with Trizol reagent, and quality was checked on an Agilent 2100 Bioanalyzer.

The TCR originated in a man aged 50 to 60 with Graves' ophthalmopathy. The source material was blood. The V and J segments used are TRBV7-8 and TRBJ2-7; the D region possibly corresponds to TRBD2 (6 bases align). This receptor has the CDR3 CASSLVVSGTRTYEQYF. The sequenced DNA: TGTGCCAGCAGCTTAGTAGTATCTGGGACTCGAACCTACGAGCAGTACTTC.